This T cell receptor (beta chain) comes out of a study of identical twins. Study-level points and caveats: A lower insertion count was a feature of abundant cord blood beta clonotypes, with no such feature in memory repertoires. Out-of-frame alpha sequences shared by twins were enriched for low generation probability.

The CDR3 is 11 amino acids. Trimming left V 6 bases short and J 6 bases short, with 6 bases between. Germline V lookup: CDR1 MNHEY, CDR2 SMNVEV (reference sequence). A universal primer site arose from template switching, and cDNA bore unique molecular identifiers. TCRdb re-analysed the 5' RACE reads in MiXCR, keeping a single row per CDR3 protein. The sample lists fewer than 450,000 distinct CDR3 sequences; around 9% were seen once. On this clonotype: Its antigen is as yet unknown.

There were only healthy Caucasians among the donors. Sequences were obtained from naive T cells sorted from blood. The receptor was isolated from a woman in her 50s in good health. This sequence joins TRBV27 and TRBJ2-1; D remains unclear. This CDR3 is CASSMGNEQFF. CDR3 DNA sequence: TGTGCCAGCAGCATGGGCAATGAGCAGTTCTTC.